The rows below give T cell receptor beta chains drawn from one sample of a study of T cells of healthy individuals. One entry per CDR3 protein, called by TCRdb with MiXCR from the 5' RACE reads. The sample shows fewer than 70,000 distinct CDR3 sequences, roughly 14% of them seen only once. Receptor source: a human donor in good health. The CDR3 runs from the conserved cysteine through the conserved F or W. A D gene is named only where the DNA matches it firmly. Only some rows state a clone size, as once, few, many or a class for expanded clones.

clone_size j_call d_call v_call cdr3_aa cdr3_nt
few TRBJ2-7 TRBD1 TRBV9 CASSVVRTGASYEQYF TGTGCCAGCAGCGTAGTGAGGACAGGGGCCTCCTACGAGCAGTACTTC
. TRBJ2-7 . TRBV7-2 CASSFTADYYEQYF TGTGCCAGCAGCTTCACGGCGGATTACTACGAGCAGTACTTC
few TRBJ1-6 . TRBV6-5 CASKRSSYNSPLHF TGTGCCAGCAAAAGGAGCTCCTATAATTCACCCCTCCACTTT
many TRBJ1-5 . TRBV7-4 CASSPTKTGTCQPQHF TGTGCCAGCAGCCCAACAAAAACAGGGACGTGCCAGCCCCAGCATTTT
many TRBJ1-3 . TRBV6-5 CASSYSISGNTIYF TGTGCCAGCAGTTACTCGATCTCTGGAAACACCATATATTTT
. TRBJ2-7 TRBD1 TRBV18 CASSPRQGAYEQYF TGTGCCAGCTCACCCCGGCAGGGGGCTTACGAGCAGTACTTC
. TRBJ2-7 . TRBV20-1 CSAREPGPLSYEQYF TGCAGTGCTAGAGAGCCAGGGCCTCTCTCCTACGAGCAGTACTTC
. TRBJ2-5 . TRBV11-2 CASSSSSGSKTQYF TGTGCCAGCAGCTCATCCTCCGGCTCTAAGACCCAGTACTTC
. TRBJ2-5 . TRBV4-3 CASSQDIGETQYF TGCGCCAGCAGCCAAGATATCGGGGAGACCCAGTACTTC
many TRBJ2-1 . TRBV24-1 CATSESGLYNEQFF TGTGCCACCAGTGAGAGCGGGCTCTACAATGAGCAGTTCTTC
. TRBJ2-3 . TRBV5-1 CASSLQGGSPDTQYF TGCGCCAGCAGCTTACAGGGGGGGTCCCCAGATACGCAGTATTTT
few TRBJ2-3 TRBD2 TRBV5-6 CASSQGLAGDTQYF TGTGCCAGCAGCCAGGGACTAGCGGGAGATACGCAGTATTTT
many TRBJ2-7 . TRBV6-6 CASSYYRIDTYEQYF TGTGCCAGCAGTTACTACCGCATCGACACCTACGAGCAGTACTTC
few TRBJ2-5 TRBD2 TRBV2 CASSPSSGGQETQYF TGTGCCAGCAGTCCATCTAGCGGGGGGCAAGAGACCCAGTACTTC
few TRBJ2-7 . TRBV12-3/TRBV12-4 CASSILSGAMSSYEQYF TGTGCCAGCAGTATACTTTCCGGGGCCATGAGCTCCTACGAGCAGTACTTC
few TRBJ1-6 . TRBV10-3 CAISEFPGGQEGSPLHF TGTGCCATCAGTGAGTTCCCCGGAGGCCAAGAAGGATCACCCCTCCACTTT
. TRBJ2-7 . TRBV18 CASSPSAFYEQYF TGTGCCAGCTCACCATCGGCGTTCTACGAGCAGTACTTC
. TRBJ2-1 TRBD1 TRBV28 CASSLTATGTGEQFF TGTGCCAGCAGTTTAACGGCGACAGGGACGGGTGAGCAGTTCTTC
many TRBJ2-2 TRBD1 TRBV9 CASSVPGQGNTGELFF TGTGCCAGCAGCGTACCGGGACAGGGGAACACCGGGGAGCTGTTTTTT
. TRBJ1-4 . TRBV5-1 CASSLQGMKEKLFF TGCGCCAGCAGCTTACAGGGTATGAAGGAAAAACTGTTTTTT
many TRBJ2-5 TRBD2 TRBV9 CASSVGVAGAEETQYF TGTGCCAGCAGCGTAGGGGTAGCGGGAGCGGAAGAGACCCAGTACTTC
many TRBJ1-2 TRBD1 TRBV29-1 CSVGEDRGYTF TGCAGCGTAGGCGAGGACAGGGGGTACACCTTC
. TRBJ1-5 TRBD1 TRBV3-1 CASSSDRPGQPQHF TGTGCCAGCAGCTCGGACAGGCCTGGGCAGCCCCAGCATTTT
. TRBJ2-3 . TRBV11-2 CASSLELATQYF TGTGCCAGCAGCTTAGAGCTCGCTACGCAGTATTTT
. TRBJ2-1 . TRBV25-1 CASSALGSGRFSYNEQFF TGTGCCAGCAGTGCCCTCGGCAGCGGGCGCTTTAGTTACAATGAGCAGTTCTTC
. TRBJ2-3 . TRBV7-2 CATRLAPSTDTQYF TGTGCCACGCGGCTAGCACCTAGCACAGATACGCAGTATTTT
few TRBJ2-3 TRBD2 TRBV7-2 CASSKTSGGRTDTQYF TGTGCCAGCAGCAAGACTAGCGGGGGCCGCACAGATACGCAGTATTTT
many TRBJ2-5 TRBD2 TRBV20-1 CSAISGRADHRKETQYF TGCAGTGCTATTAGCGGGAGGGCCGATCATCGAAAAGAGACCCAGTACTTC
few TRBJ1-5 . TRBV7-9 CASSLSSNQPQHF TGTGCCAGCAGCTTGTCTAGCAATCAGCCCCAGCATTTT